The rows below give T cell receptor beta chains drawn from one sample of a study of PD-1 blockade in classical Hodgkin lymphoma. Sequencing used immunoSEQ multiplex PCR; TCRdb keeps in-frame clones, though not all of them. In the table there are roughly 50,000 clones, around 86% of which are singletons. This sample comprised peripheral blood mononuclear cells (PBMCs), obtained before the fourth cycle of nivolumab. These receptors were collected from a human donor with classical Hodgkin lymphoma. CDR3s include the opening cysteine and the closing phenylalanine or tryptophan. Each record gives: V gene, clone size, J gene, D gene, CDR3 protein, CDR3 DNA. D genes are given only for firm matches. Where a row states a size, it is once, few, many or the class of an expanded clone; other rows omit it.

TRBV11-2	NA	TRBJ2-1	NA	CASSTDYGGEQFF	TGTGCCAGCAGCACAGACTATGGGGGTGAGCAGTTCTTC
TRBV2	NA	TRBJ2-3	NA	CASSEGAQQYF	TGTGCCAGCAGTGAAGGGGCCCAGCAGTATTTT
TRBV6-1	NA	TRBJ2-7	NA	CASRTRDSLSYEQYF	TGTGCCAGCAGGACCCGGGACTCCCTCTCCTACGAGCAGTACTTC
TRBV18	NA	TRBJ2-3	TRBD1	CASSPGQANTDTQYF	TGTGCCAGCTCACCGGGACAGGCCAACACAGATACGCAGTATTTT
TRBV7-6	once	TRBJ2-3	NA	CASSLSTDTQYF	TGTGCCAGCAGCCTTTCTACAGATACGCAGTATTTT
TRBV13	once	TRBJ1-4	NA	CASSSFRVALTGNEKLFF	TGTGCCAGCAGCTCCTTCAGGGTGGCCCTAACGGGTAATGAAAAACTGTTTTTT
TRBV2	NA	TRBJ1-2	NA	CASSVRENYGYTF	TGTGCCAGCAGTGTCAGGGAGAACTATGGCTACACCTTC
TRBV5-1	NA	TRBJ1-2	NA	CASSLRGVGYTF	TGCGCCAGCAGCTTGAGGGGGGTCGGCTACACCTTC
TRBV11-3	NA	TRBJ2-2	NA	CASSPKEGVDTGELFF	TGTGCCAGCAGCCCTAAGGAGGGGGTCGACACCGGGGAGCTGTTTTTT
TRBV19	NA	TRBJ1-2	NA	CASSANPRGRGGYTF	TGTGCCAGTAGTGCGAACCCCAGGGGCCGGGGTGGCTACACCTTC
TRBV4-3	NA	TRBJ1-3	TRBD1	CASSHGTGVNTIYF	TGCGCCAGCAGCCATGGGACAGGGGTAAACACCATATATTTT
TRBV23-1	NA	TRBJ1-5	NA	CASSLGPGGGSNQPQHF	TGCGCCAGCAGTCTCGGACCGGGAGGGGGTAGCAATCAGCCCCAGCATTTT
TRBV27	NA	TRBJ2-7	TRBD2	CASSAGLAGVGEQYF	TGTGCCAGCAGTGCCGGACTAGCGGGAGTTGGCGAGCAGTACTTC
TRBV19	NA	TRBJ1-1	NA	CASSSQGTTEAFF	TGTGCCAGTAGTAGCCAGGGGACCACTGAAGCTTTCTTT
TRBV27	NA	TRBJ2-1	NA	CASSLQQGKQFF	TGTGCCAGCAGTCTCCAACAGGGTAAGCAGTTCTTC
TRBV27	NA	TRBJ2-1	TRBD2	CASSFVIFGVSGIIYNEQFF	TGTGCCAGCAGTTTCGTAATTTTTGGAGTTAGCGGGATAATTTACAATGAGCAGTTCTTC
TRBV14	NA	TRBJ2-7	TRBD2	CASKERRGLDYEQYF	TGTGCCAGCAAGGAGCGGCGGGGGTTAGACTACGAGCAGTACTTC
TRBV27	NA	TRBJ2-1	NA	CASSLIPSSYNEQFF	TGTGCCAGCAGTTTAATTCCTAGCTCCTACAATGAGCAGTTCTTC
TRBV19	few	TRBJ2-1	NA	CATSGLQGNEQFF	TGTGCCACCTCGGGACTTCAGGGGAATGAGCAGTTCTTC
TRBV19	NA	TRBJ1-4	TRBD1	CASSNSGTGLDEKLFF	TGTGCCAGTAGTAACTCCGGGACAGGGCTAGATGAAAAACTGTTTTTT
TRBV28	NA	TRBJ2-7	TRBD2	CASSPTLAAYEQYF	TGTGCCAGCAGTCCGACCCTAGCGGCCTACGAGCAGTACTTC
TRBV7-6	NA	TRBJ2-2	TRBD1	CASSLARGRPGELFF	TGTGCCAGCAGCTTAGCCAGGGGGCGACCCGGGGAGCTGTTTTTT
TRBV28	NA	TRBJ2-5	TRBD2	CASSPTSEQETQYF	TGTGCCAGCAGTCCCACTAGCGAACAAGAGACCCAGTACTTC
TRBV5-1	NA	TRBJ2-3	TRBD2	CASRTLTSATDTQYF	TGCGCCAGCAGGACCTTGACTAGCGCTACAGATACGCAGTATTTT
TRBV5-1	NA	TRBJ2-6	NA	CASSFDGVVGANVLTF	TGCGCCAGCAGCTTTGACGGGGTGGTTGGGGCCAACGTCCTGACTTTC
TRBV27	NA	TRBJ2-1	TRBD2	CASRLAGSPRLNEQFF	TGTGCCAGCAGGCTAGCGGGTTCCCCAAGGCTCAATGAGCAGTTCTTC
TRBV5-1	NA	TRBJ2-1	NA	CASSRSGGQGGNEQFF	TGCGCCAGCAGCCGGTCAGGGGGGCAAGGGGGCAATGAGCAGTTCTTC
TRBV29-1	NA	TRBJ1-1	NA	CSAPLEGALRTEAFF	TGCAGCGCACCTCTCGAAGGAGCACTGCGGACTGAAGCTTTCTTT
TRBV9	NA	TRBJ2-3	TRBD2	CASGGLVGTDTQYF	TGTGCCAGCGGGGGACTAGTAGGCACAGATACGCAGTATTTT
TRBV9	NA	TRBJ2-3	TRBD1	CASSPGQGSTDTQYF	TGTGCCAGCAGCCCAGGACAGGGTAGCACAGATACGCAGTATTTT
TRBV7-2	NA	TRBJ1-5	NA	CASSLGRGSNQPQHF	TGTGCCAGCAGCTTAGGCCGCGGGAGCAATCAGCCCCAGCATTTT
TRBV9	NA	TRBJ1-2	NA	CASSVEGRGLANYGYTF	TGTGCCAGCAGCGTAGAGGGCAGGGGTCTAGCTAACTATGGCTACACCTTC
TRBV19	NA	TRBJ2-2	NA	CASSIAGSLGRSNTGELFF	TGTGCCAGTAGTATCGCAGGGAGCTTGGGTCGTTCGAACACCGGGGAGCTGTTTTTT
TRBV18	NA	TRBJ2-1	TRBD1	CASTYRGNGDEQFF	TGTGCCAGCACCTACAGGGGCAACGGGGATGAGCAGTTCTTC
TRBV25-1	once	TRBJ2-5	NA	CASSESNRAKTQYF	TGTGCCAGCAGTGAATCAAACAGGGCAAAGACCCAGTACTTC
TRBV2	NA	TRBJ2-1	NA	CASSGQVGNEQFF	TGTGCCAGCAGTGGGCAGGTAGGCAATGAGCAGTTCTTC
TRBV27	NA	TRBJ2-1	NA	CASSLSPQFF	TGTGCCAGCAGTTTATCGCCCCAATTCTTC
TRBV14	NA	TRBJ2-1	TRBD1	CASSRPGQGFSEQFF	TGTGCCAGCAGCCGTCCGGGACAGGGTTTTAGTGAGCAGTTCTTC
TRBV28	NA	TRBJ2-5	TRBD2	CASSGLGPQETQYF	TGTGCCAGCAGTGGACTAGGCCCCCAAGAGACCCAGTACTTC
TRBV10-3	NA	TRBJ2-5	TRBD2	CATQPLAGGRGQETQYF	TGTGCCACCCAGCCCCTAGCGGGAGGGCGGGGCCAAGAGACCCAGTACTTC
TRBV7-3	NA	TRBJ2-3	TRBD2	CASSFSGRSTDTQYF	TGTGCCAGCAGCTTTAGCGGGCGAAGCACAGATACGCAGTATTTT